The source of this T cell receptor (beta chain) is a study of radiotherapy plus CTLA-4 blockade in lung cancer. Study as a whole: Patients showed objective responses in 18% of cases, and disease control was achieved by 31%. Study results and caveats: Tumor-derived TCR clones expanded in blood after radiotherapy plus ipilimumab. Among reported predictors of response, early blood T cell clone dynamics with interferon-beta performed best.

Losses at the gene ends were 5 bases for V and 4 bases for J; bases not matched to a gene: 7. Germline CDR1 is PRHDT and CDR2 is FYEKMQ (reference sequence). This CDR3 region has 14 residues. A few counts support this clone. Its antigen is not known. Method: immunoSEQ multiplex PCR; TCRdb's copy keeps in-frame clones and lacks some. Among about 51,000 clones, 77% were seen once, and the ten largest hold about 2.4%. This chain connects TRBV13 to TRBJ1-2; 7 nucleotides agree with TRBD1. Sequencing was performed on peripheral blood, taken from a patient treated with radiotherapy plus ipilimumab. The clonotype comes from a human donor with non-small cell lung cancer whose response to radiotherapy plus ipilimumab could not be evaluated. The CDR3 sequence: CASSPDRSPYGYTF. In DNA form, the CDR3 reads TGTGCCAGCAGCCCGGACAGGTCTCCCTATGGCTACACCTTC.